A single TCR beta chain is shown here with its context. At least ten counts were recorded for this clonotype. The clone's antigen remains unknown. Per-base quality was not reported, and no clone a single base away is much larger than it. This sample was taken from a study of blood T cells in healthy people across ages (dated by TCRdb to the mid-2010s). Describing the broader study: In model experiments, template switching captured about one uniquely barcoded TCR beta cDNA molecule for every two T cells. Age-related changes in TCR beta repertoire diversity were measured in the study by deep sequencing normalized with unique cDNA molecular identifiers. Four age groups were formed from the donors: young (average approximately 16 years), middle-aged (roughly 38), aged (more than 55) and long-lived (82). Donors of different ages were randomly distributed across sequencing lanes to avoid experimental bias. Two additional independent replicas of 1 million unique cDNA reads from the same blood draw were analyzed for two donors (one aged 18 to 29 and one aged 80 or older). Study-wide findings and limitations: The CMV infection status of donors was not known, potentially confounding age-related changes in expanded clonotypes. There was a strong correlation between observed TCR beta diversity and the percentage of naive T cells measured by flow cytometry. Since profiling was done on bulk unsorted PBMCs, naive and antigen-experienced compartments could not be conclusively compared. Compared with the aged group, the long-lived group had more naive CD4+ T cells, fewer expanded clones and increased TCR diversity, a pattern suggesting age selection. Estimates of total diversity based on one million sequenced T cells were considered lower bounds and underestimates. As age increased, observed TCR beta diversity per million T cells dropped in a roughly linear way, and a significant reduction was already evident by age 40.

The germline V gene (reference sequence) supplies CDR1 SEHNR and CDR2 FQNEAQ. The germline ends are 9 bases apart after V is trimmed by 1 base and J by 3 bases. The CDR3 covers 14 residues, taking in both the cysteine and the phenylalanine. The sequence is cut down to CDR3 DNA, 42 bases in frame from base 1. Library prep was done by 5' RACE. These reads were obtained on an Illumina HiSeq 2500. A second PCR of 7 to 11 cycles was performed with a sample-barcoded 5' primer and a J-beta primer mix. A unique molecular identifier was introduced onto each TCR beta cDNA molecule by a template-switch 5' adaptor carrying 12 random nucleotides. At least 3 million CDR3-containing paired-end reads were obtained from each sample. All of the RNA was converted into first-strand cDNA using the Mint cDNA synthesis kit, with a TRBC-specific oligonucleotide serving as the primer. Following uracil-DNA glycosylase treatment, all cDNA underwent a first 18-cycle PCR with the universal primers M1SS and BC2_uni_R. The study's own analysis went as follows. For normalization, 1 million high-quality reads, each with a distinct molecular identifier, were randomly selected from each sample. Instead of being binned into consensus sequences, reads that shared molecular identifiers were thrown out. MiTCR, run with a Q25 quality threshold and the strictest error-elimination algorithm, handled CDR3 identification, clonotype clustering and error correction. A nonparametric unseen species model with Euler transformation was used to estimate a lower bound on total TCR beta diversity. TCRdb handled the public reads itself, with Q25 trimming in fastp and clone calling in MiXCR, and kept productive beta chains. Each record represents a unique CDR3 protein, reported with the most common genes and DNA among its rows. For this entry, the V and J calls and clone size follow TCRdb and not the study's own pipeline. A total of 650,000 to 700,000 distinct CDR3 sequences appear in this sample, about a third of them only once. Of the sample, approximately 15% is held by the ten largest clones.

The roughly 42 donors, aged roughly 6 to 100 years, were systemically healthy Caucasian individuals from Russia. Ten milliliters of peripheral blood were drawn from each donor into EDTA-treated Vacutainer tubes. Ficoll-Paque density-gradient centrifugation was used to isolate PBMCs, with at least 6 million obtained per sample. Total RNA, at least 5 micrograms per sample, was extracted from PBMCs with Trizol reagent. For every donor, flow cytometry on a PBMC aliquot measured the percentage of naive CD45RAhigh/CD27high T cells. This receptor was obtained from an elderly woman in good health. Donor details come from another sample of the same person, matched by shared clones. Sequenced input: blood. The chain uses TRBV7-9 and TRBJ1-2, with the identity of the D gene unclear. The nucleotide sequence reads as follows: TGTGCCAGCAGCTTAGTCAGCATTGACTATGGCTACACCTTC. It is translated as CASSLVSIDYGYTF. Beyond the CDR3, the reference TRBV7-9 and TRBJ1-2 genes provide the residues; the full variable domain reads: DTGVSQNPRHKITKRGQNVTFRCDPISEHNRLYWYRQTLGQGPEFLTYFQNEAQLEKSRLLSDRFSAERPKGSFSTLEIQRTEQGDSAMYLCASSLVSIDYGYTFGSGTRLTVV.